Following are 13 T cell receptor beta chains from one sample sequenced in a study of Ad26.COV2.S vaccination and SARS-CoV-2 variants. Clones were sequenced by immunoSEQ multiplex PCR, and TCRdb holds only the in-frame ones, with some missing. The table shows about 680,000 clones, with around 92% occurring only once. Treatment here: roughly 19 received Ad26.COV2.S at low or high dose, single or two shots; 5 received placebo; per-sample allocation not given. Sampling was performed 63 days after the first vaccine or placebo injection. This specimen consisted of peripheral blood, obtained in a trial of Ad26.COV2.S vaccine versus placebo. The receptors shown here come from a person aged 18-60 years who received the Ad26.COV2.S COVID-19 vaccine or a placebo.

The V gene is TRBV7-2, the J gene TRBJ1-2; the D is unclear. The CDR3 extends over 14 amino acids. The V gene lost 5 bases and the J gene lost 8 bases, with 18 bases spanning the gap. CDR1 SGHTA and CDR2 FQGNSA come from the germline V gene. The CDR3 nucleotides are TGTGCCAGCAGCCTGAGTGGATTTCTAGAGGGCTACACCTTC. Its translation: CASSLSGFLEGYTF.

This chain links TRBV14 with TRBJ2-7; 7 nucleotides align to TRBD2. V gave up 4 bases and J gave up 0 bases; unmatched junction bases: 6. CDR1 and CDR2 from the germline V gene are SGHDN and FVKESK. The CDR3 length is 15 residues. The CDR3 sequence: CASSPGTMGSYEQYF. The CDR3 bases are TGTGCCAGCAGCCCCGGGACTATGGGCTCCTACGAGCAGTACTTC.

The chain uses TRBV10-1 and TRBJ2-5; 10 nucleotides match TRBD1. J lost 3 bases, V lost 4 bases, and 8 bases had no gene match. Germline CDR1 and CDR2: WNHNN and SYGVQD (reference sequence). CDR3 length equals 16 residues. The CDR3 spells CASSALTGTGEETQYF. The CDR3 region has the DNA TGCGCCAGCAGTGCACTAACCGGGACAGGGGAAGAGACCCAGTACTTC.

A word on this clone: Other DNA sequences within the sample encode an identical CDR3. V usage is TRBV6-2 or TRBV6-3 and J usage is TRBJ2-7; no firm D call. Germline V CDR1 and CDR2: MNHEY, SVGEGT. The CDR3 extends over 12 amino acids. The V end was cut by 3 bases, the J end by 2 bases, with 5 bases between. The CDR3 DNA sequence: TGTGCCAGCAGTTATTCCCCCTACGAGCAGTACTTC. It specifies CASSYSPYEQYF.

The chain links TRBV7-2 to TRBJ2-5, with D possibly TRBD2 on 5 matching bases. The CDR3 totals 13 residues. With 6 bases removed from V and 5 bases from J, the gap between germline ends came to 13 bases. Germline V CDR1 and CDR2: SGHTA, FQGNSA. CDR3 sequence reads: CASRLRRGETQYF. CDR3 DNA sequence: TGTGCCAGCAGATTGAGGAGAGGGGAGACCCAGTACTTC.

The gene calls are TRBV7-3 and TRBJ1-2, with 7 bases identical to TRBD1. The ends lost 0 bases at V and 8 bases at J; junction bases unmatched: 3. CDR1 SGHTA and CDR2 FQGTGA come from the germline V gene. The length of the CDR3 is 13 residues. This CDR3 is CASSLTWDSGYTF. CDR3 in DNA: TGTGCCAGCAGCTTAACCTGGGACAGCGGCTACACCTTC.

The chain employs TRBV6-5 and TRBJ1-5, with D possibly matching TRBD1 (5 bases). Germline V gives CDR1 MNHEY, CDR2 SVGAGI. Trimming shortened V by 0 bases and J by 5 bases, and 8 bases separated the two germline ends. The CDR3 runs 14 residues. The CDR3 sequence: CASSYSGGHQPQHF. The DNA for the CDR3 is TGTGCCAGCAGTTACTCGGGGGGACATCAGCCCCAGCATTTT.

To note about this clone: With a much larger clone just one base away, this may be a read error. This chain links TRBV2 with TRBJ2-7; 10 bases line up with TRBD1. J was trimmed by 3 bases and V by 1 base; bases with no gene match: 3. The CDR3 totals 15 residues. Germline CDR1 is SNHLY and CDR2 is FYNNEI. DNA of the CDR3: TGTGCCAGCAGTGAAGAGGGGACAGGGGTCTACGAGCAGTACTTC. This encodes CASSEEGTGVYEQYF.

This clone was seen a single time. DNA of the CDR3: TGTGCCAGCAGGGCGGGGGACTACAATGAGCAGTTCTTC. Translation gives CASRAGDYNEQFF. This chain uses TRBV11-2 with TRBJ2-1; 7 nucleotides align to TRBD2. J was trimmed by 3 bases and V by 6 bases; bases with no gene match: 2. The CDR3 has 13 residues. Germline CDR1 is SGHAT and CDR2 is FQNNGV.

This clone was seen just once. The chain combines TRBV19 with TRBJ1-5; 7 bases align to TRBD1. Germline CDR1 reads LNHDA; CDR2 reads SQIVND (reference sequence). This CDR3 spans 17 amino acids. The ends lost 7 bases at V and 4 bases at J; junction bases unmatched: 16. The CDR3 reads CASTQPGEGAYNQPQHF. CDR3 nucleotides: TGTGCCAGTACCCAACCAGGTGAGGGGGCCTATAATCAGCCCCAGCATTTT.

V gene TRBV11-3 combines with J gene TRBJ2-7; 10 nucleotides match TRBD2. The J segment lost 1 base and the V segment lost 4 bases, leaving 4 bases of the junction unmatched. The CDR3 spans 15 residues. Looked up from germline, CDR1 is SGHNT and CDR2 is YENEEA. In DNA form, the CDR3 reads TGTGCCAGCAGCTCAAGCGGGAGGGGTTCCTACGAGCAGTACTTC. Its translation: CASSSSGRGSYEQYF. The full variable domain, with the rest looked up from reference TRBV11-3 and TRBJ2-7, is EAGVVQSPRYKIIEKKQPVAFWCNPISGHNTLYWYLQNLGQGPELLIRYENEEAVDDSQLPKDRFSAERLKGVDSTLKIQPAELGDSAVYLCASSSSGRGSYEQYFGPGTRLTVT.

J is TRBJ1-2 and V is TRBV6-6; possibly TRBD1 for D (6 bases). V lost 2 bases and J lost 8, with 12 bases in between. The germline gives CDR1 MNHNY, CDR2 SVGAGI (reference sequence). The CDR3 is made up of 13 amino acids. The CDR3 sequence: CASSYGQRLGYTF. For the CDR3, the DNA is TGTGCCAGCAGTTACGGACAGCGTCTCGGCTACACCTTC.

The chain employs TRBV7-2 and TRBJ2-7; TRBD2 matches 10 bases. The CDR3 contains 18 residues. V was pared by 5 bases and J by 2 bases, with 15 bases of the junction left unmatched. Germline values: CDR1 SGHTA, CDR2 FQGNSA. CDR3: CASSKKGASGGQAYEQYF. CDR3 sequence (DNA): TGTGCCAGCAGCAAAAAGGGCGCTAGCGGGGGCCAAGCCTACGAGCAGTACTTC.